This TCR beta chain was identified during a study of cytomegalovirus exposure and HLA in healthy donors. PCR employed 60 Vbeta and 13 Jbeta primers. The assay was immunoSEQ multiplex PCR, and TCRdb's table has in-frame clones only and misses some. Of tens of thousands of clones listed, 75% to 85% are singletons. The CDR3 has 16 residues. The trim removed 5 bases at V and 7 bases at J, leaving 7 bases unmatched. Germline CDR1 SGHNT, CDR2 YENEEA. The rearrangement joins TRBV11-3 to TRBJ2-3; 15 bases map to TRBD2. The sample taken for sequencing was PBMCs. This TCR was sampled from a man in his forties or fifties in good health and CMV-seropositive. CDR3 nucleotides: TGTGCCAGCAGCCTCGGACTAGCGGGGGGGGAAAATACGCAGTATTTT. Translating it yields CASSLGLAGGENTQYF.